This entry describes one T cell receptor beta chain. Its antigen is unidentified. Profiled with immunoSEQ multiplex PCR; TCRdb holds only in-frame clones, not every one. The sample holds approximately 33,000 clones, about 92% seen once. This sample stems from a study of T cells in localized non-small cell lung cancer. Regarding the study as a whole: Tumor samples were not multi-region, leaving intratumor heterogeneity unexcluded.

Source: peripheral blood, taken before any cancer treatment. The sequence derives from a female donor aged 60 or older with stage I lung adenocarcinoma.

Written as DNA, the CDR3 is TGTGCCACCAGCAGTACCCCGCGGGGGGTTTACAATGAGCAGTTCTTC. Protein sequence: CATSSTPRGVYNEQFF. The chain couples TRBV15 to TRBJ2-1; 8 bases map to TRBD2. The CDR3 runs 16 residues. CDR1 LNHNV and CDR2 YYDKDF come from the germline V gene (reference sequence). V shed 3 bases and J 4 bases; nucleotides not matched to a gene: 8.